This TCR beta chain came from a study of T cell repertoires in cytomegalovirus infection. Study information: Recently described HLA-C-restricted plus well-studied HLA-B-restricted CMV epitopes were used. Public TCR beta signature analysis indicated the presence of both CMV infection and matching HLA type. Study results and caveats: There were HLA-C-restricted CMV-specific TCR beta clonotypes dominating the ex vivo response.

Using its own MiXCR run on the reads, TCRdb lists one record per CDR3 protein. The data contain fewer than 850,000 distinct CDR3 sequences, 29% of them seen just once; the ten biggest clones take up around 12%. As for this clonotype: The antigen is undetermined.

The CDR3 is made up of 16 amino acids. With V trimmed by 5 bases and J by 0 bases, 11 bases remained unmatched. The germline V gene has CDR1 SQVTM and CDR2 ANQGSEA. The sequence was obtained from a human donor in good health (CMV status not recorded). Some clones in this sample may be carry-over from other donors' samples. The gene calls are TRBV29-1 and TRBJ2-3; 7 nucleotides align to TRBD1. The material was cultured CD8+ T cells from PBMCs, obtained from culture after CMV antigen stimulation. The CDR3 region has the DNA TGCAGCGTTTACCTCTCGACAGGGTCCAGCACAGATACGCAGTATTTT. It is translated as CSVYLSTGSSTDTQYF.